Below are 23 T cell receptor beta chains sequenced from a single sample in a study of T cells in Graves' hyperthyroidism and ophthalmopathy. TCR beta CDR3 sequences were amplified from RNA transcripts. The HTBI primer set drove a first-round RT-PCR of the TCR CDR3. Each CDR3 protein is one row after TCRdb ran MiXCR on the multiplex PCR reads. The sample includes roughly 280,000 distinct CDR3 sequences, approximately 23% of them seen just once. The sample comprised blood. Receptors originate from a man younger than 45 with Graves' ophthalmopathy.

This rearrangement joins TRBV27 to TRBJ2-1, with 8 bases fitting TRBD2. CDR1 and CDR2 from the germline V gene are MNHEY and SMNVEV (reference sequence). There are 17 residues in the CDR3. Germline trimming cut 3 bases from V and 2 bases from J; bases unmatched to any gene: 9. CDR3 amino acids: CASSFVVAGGTYNEQFF. Here the CDR3 DNA reads TGTGCCAGCAGTTTTGTAGTGGCGGGAGGAACCTACAATGAGCAGTTCTTC.

This rearrangement joins TRBV6-2 or TRBV6-3 to TRBJ2-6, with 7 bases matching TRBD1. The CDR3 sequence is 15 residues long. The ends lost 6 bases at V and 2 bases at J; junction bases unmatched: 4. Germline V gene sequence: CDR1 MNHEY, CDR2 SVGEGT. CDR3 sequence (DNA): TGTGCCAGCAGAAAAGACAGGGCTGGGGCCAACGTCCTGACTTTC. Its protein is CASRKDRAGANVLTF.

DNA for the CDR3: TGTGCCATCAGTGTGGGGGGGGCGCTCAGGGAGCAGTTCTTC. Translating it yields CAISVGGALREQFF. The chain has TRBV10-3 and TRBJ2-1, with D possibly being TRBD2 (7 bases). Germline V gene sequence: CDR1 ENHRY, CDR2 SYGVKD. CDR3 size: 14 residues. V lost 4 bases and J lost 10, with 17 bases in between.

This clonotype has at least ten counts. This rearrangement joins TRBV29-1 to TRBJ1-1; D uncertain. In germline, CDR1 is SQVTM, CDR2 ANQGSEA. With 7 bases removed from V and 0 bases from J, the gap between germline ends came to 12 bases. This CDR3 has 13 amino acids. The DNA of the CDR3 is TGCAGCGCCGAAGGAGGGATGAACACTGAAGCTTTCTTT. Translated, it gives CSAEGGMNTEAFF.

In nucleotides, the CDR3 is TGTGCCAGTGGGAGGTCGGACAGGCGGTACGAGCAGTACTTC. Protein product: CASGRSDRRYEQYF. The J gene is TRBJ2-7, the V gene TRBV19; possible D gene TRBD1, 7 bases. The V end lost 8 bases, the J end lost 4 bases, and 18 bases lay between the germline ends. Germline lookup yields CDR1 LNHDA and CDR2 SQIVND (reference sequence). The CDR3 loop spans 14 amino acids.

There are a few counts of this clonotype. The chain recombines TRBV28 with TRBJ2-6; D not certain. Per germline, CDR1 MDHEN and CDR2 SYDVKM. Trimming stripped 10 bases from V and 3 bases from J, with 13 bases between. The CDR3 has 14 residues. The CDR3 nucleotides read TGTGCCACCCGATACCTTAGTGGGGCCAACGTCCTGACTTTC. Translation: CATRYLSGANVLTF.

This clonotype was found many times. The V gene is TRBV30, the J gene TRBJ2-1; 9 nucleotides line up with TRBD2. Unmatched junction bases numbered 9, after V lost 5 bases and J lost 7 bases. The CDR3 runs to 14 residues. CDR1 is GTSNPN, CDR2 SVGIG, per germline (reference sequence). The CDR3 DNA sequence: TGTGCCTGGGGAACTAGCGGGCTGGCGAATGAGCAGTTCTTC. Its protein product is CAWGTSGLANEQFF.

This clonotype was seen only a few times. V is TRBV7-9 and J is TRBJ1-1; 10 bases match TRBD1. Germline CDR1 is SEHNR and CDR2 is FQNEAQ (reference sequence). The trim removed 2 bases at V and 1 base at J, leaving 4 bases unmatched. The CDR3 runs to 16 residues. CDR3 sequence: CASSLRQGATNTEAFF. The CDR3 DNA follows: TGTGCCAGCAGCTTACGACAGGGGGCTACGAACACTGAAGCTTTCTTT.

The rearrangement joins TRBV7-8 to TRBJ1-2; a weak D match, TRBD1 (6 bases). Germline CDR1 and CDR2: SGHVS and FQNEAQ. This CDR3 has 15 residues. V was clipped by 4 bases and J by 4 bases, with 16 bases between them. The CDR3 coding sequence is TGTGCCAGCAGCTCCGCCCTGAGGGGGTTCTATGGCTACACCTTC. It is translated as CASSSALRGFYGYTF.

The chain is built from TRBV9 and TRBJ2-5; 10 bases fit TRBD2. Germline trimming cut 2 bases from V and 5 bases from J; bases unmatched to any gene: 3. CDR3 length: 14 amino acids. Germline lookup yields CDR1 SGDLS and CDR2 YYNGEE. Here the CDR3 DNA reads TGTGCCAGCAGCGTCCAAGCGGGAGGGGAGACCCAGTACTTC. It is translated as CASSVQAGGETQYF.

V and J are TRBV3-1 and TRBJ2-2, with D possibly TRBD1 on 6 matching bases. The CDR3 has 15 residues. V shed 4 bases and J shed 3 bases, with 12 bases lying between them. Per the germline V gene, CDR1 is LGHDT and CDR2 is YNNKEL (reference sequence). This chain's CDR3 is CASSPTRGDTGELFF. The CDR3 DNA reads as TGTGCCAGCAGCCCTACCAGGGGAGACACCGGGGAGCTGTTTTTT.

The sample holds a few counts of this clonotype. The chain joins TRBV10-3 to TRBJ2-3; D gene uncertain. Trimming shortened V by 3 bases and J by 2 bases, and 6 bases separated the two germline ends. The CDR3 is made up of 13 amino acids. Germline V gene sequence: CDR1 ENHRY, CDR2 SYGVKD. The CDR3 sequence: CAISERHTDTQYF. CDR3 nucleotide sequence: TGTGCCATCAGTGAACGGCACACAGATACGCAGTATTTT.

The V and J genes are TRBV20-1 and TRBJ2-2, with D possibly TRBD2 on 6 matching bases. The V gene's germline CDR1 is DFQATT and CDR2 SNEGSKA (reference sequence). The CDR3 covers 13 residues. Trimming cost V 4 bases and J 6 bases, with 12 bases left between them. The CDR3 nucleotides are TGCAGTGCTACTCGGGACTTCGCCGGGGAGCTGTTTTTT. Its translation: CSATRDFAGELFF.

The rearrangement joins TRBV4-2 to TRBJ2-6; D is ambiguous. Germline CDR1 reads LGHNA; CDR2 reads YNFKEQ. The CDR3 is 17 amino acids. The ends were cut back, 1 base at V and 2 bases at J, with 12 bases in the middle. The CDR3 bases are TGTGCCAGCAGCCAAGGGAACAAAATAGCTGGGGCCAACGTCCTGACTTTC. Protein sequence: CASSQGNKIAGANVLTF.

This clonotype has at least ten counts. V gene TRBV20-1 combines with J gene TRBJ2-1; 14 nucleotides agree with TRBD2. The CDR3 loop spans 15 amino acids. With 2 bases clipped from V and 8 bases from J, the junction kept 5 bases outside the gene matches. Germline V CDR1 and CDR2: DFQATT, SNEGSKA (reference sequence). The CDR3 loop is CSARSGTSGSDEQFF. CDR3 coding DNA: TGCAGTGCTAGATCTGGGACTAGCGGGAGCGATGAGCAGTTCTTC.

This clonotype was seen at least ten times. The chain uses TRBV29-1 and TRBJ1-1, with a weak D call TRBD1 (6 bases). V was shortened by 7 bases and J by 1 base, with 10 bases between the two germline ends. Germline assignment: CDR1 SQVTM and CDR2 ANQGSEA. CDR3 length equals 12 residues. CDR3 sequence reads: CSGTTGNTEAFF. The CDR3 DNA is TGCAGCGGTACGACAGGGAACACTGAAGCTTTCTTT.

This clonotype was counted a few times. This rearrangement joins TRBV19 to TRBJ1-1; the D gene is possibly TRBD1 (5 bases). The CDR3 runs 15 residues. Trimming cost V 5 bases and J 0 bases, with 13 bases left between them. The germline V gene has CDR1 LNHDA and CDR2 SQIVND (reference sequence). This CDR3 is CASSPPGGVNTEAFF. The DNA of the CDR3 is TGTGCCAGTAGTCCTCCTGGGGGGGTGAACACTGAAGCTTTCTTT. Looking up the rest from reference TRBV19 and TRBJ1-1 gives the full variable domain: DGGITQSPKYLFRKEGQNVTLSCEQNLNHDAMYWYRQDPGQGLRLIYYSQIVNDFQKGDIAEGYSVSREKKESFPLTVTSAQKNPTAFYLCASSPPGGVNTEAFFGQGTRLTVV.

The V and J genes are TRBV20-1 and TRBJ1-2, with D unclear. The V end lost 6 bases, the J end lost 5 bases, and 19 bases lay between the germline ends. This CDR3 has 14 amino acids. Looked up from germline, CDR1 is DFQATT and CDR2 is SNEGSKA (reference sequence). The CDR3 protein is CSADPEGQIYGYTF. In DNA form, the CDR3 reads TGCAGTGCCGATCCCGAAGGGCAGATTTATGGCTACACCTTC.

This clonotype was detected ten times or more. This sequence joins TRBV30 and TRBJ1-5; 8 bases align to TRBD1. The CDR3 runs to 13 residues. Germline assignment: CDR1 GTSNPN and CDR2 SVGIG (reference sequence). V trimming: 5 bases; J trimming: 5 bases; junction bases outside the gene matches: 5. CDR3 DNA: TGTGCCTGGGGACAGGGAGGGGATCAGCCCCAGCATTTT. Translation gives CAWGQGGDQPQHF.

This chain connects TRBV20-1 to TRBJ2-5, with 12 bases that match TRBD2. The CDR3 runs to 15 residues. Trimming cost V 2 bases and J 5 bases; bases outside gene matches: 6. The germline gives CDR1 DFQATT, CDR2 SNEGSKA (reference sequence). DNA of the CDR3: TGCAGTGCTAGACTAGCGGGAGGGACATGGGAGACCCAGTACTTC. Translated, it gives CSARLAGGTWETQYF.

The V gene is TRBV12-3 or TRBV12-4, the J gene TRBJ1-1; a possible D gene is TRBD1 (5 bases). Trimming pared 5 bases from V and 5 bases from J, leaving 12 bases between. CDR3 size: 13 residues. CDR3 region: CASSKRQPTEAFF. As DNA, the CDR3 is TGTGCCAGCAGTAAAAGACAGCCGACTGAAGCTTTCTTT.

This clonotype was observed at least ten times. The gene calls are TRBV27 and TRBJ1-1; no clear D. Trimming took 5 bases from V and 0 from J, leaving 19 bases between them. The CDR3 extends over 17 amino acids. Germline V gives CDR1 MNHEY, CDR2 SMNVEV (reference sequence). DNA for the CDR3: TGTGCCAGCAGTACAAGGGAGGCGGGAAGTGTGAACACTGAAGCTTTCTTT. This sequence encodes CASSTREAGSVNTEAFF.

The gene calls are TRBV7-6 and TRBJ2-3; TRBD2 agrees at 16 bases. The CDR3 length is 16 residues. Per the germline V gene, CDR1 is SGHVS and CDR2 is FNYEAQ. V lost 6 bases, J lost 2 bases, and 2 bases stayed unmatched. The CDR3 sequence is CASRGLAGGYTDTQYF. The CDR3, as DNA: TGTGCCAGCAGGGGACTAGCGGGAGGGTACACAGATACGCAGTATTTT.